This T cell receptor (beta chain) came from a study of blood T cell repertoires in COVID-19. The CDR3 is 14 residues long. Germline values: CDR1 SGHTA, CDR2 FQGNSA. V was clipped by 0 bases and J by 9 bases, with 14 bases between them. Before they entered the study, exposed participants had met a COVID-19 case within 2 weeks. Method: immunoSEQ multiplex PCR; TCRdb's copy keeps in-frame clones and lacks some. The table has about 210,000 clones, less than 90% seen once. The V and J genes are TRBV7-2 and TRBJ1-2; D gene unclear. The sample was PBMCs or T cells enriched from blood (not recorded which). The clonotype comes from a woman under 40 who had been exposed to COVID-19. The CDR3: CASSLALAQVSYTF. The CDR3 DNA follows: TGTGCCAGCAGCTTAGCTCTGGCCCAGGTGAGCTACACCTTC.